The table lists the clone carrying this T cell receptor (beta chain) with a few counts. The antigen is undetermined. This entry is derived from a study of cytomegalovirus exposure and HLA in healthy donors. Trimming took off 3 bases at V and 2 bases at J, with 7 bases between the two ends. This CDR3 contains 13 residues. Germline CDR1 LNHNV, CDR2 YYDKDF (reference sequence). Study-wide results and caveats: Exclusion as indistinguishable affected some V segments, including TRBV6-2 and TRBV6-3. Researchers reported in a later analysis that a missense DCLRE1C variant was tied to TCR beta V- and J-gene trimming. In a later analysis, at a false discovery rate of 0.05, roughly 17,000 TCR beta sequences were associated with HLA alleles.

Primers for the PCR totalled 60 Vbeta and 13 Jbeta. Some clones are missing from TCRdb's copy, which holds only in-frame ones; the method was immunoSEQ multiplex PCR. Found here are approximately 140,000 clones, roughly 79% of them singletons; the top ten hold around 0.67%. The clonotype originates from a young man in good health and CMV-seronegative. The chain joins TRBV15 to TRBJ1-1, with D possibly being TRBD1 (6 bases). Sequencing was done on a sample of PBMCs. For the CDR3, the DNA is TGTGCCACCAGCAGGACAGGCAACACTGAAGCTTTCTTT. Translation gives CATSRTGNTEAFF.